A selection of T cell receptor beta chains follows, all from one sample in a study of T cells in localized non-small cell lung cancer. Here immunoSEQ multiplex PCR was the method, and the copy in TCRdb shows in-frame clones only, minus some. This table has some 21,000 clones, 90% appearing once. The specimen was peripheral blood, collected before any cancer treatment. Every receptor here comes from a woman aged 35-75 years with stage I lung adenocarcinoma. Each CDR3 is given with its conserved first and last residue. A D gene is named only where the DNA matches it firmly. The size field is filled for only some rows; it gives once, few, many or a size class.

J | size | D | V | CDR3 | DNA
TRBJ1-2 | . | . | TRBV29-1 | CSVVIGDYGYTF | TGCAGCGTTGTAATAGGAGACTATGGCTACACCTTC
TRBJ2-1 | . | . | TRBV28 | CASSLYRTDNEQFF | TGTGCCAGCAGTTTATACAGGACCGACAATGAGCAGTTCTTC
TRBJ2-6 | . | TRBD2 | TRBV7-2 | CASSFSSGNVLTF | TGTGCCAGCAGCTTCTCTAGCGGGAACGTCCTGACTTTC
TRBJ1-2 | . | TRBD1 | TRBV19 | CASSIPTGVGYTF | TGTGCCAGTAGTATTCCAACAGGGGTTGGCTACACCTTC
TRBJ2-3 | . | . | TRBV28 | CASHARRTDTQYF | TGTGCCAGCCATGCCCGGCGCACAGATACGCAGTATTTT
TRBJ2-1 | . | TRBD2 | TRBV14 | CASSQLTGGYNEQFF | TGTGCCAGCAGCCAATTGACCGGGGGGTACAATGAGCAGTTCTTC
TRBJ1-3 | once | . | TRBV7-8 | CASSLWASSGNTIYF | TGTGCCAGCAGCTTATGGGCTAGCTCTGGAAACACCATATATTTT
TRBJ2-6 | . | TRBD2 | TRBV19 | CASTRGLAGLPGANVLTF | TGTGCCAGTACCAGAGGACTAGCGGGATTGCCTGGGGCCAACGTCCTGACTTTC
TRBJ2-7 | . | . | TRBV29-1 | CSVASPVGYEQYF | TGCAGCGTCGCATCCCCGGTGGGCTACGAGCAGTACTTC
TRBJ2-6 | . | . | TRBV19 | CASTFDSSGANVLTF | TGTGCCAGTACCTTCGACAGCTCTGGGGCCAACGTCCTGACTTTC
TRBJ2-5 | . | TRBD1 | TRBV28 | CASSWTGELQTQYF | TGTGCCAGCAGTTGGACAGGGGAACTGCAGACCCAGTACTTC
TRBJ2-1 | . | TRBD2 | TRBV18 | CASSGLAFEQFF | TGTGCCAGCTCCGGACTAGCGTTTGAGCAGTTCTTC
TRBJ1-2 | . | . | TRBV4-3 | CASSHFRRGNYGYTF | TGCGCCAGCAGCCATTTCCGCAGGGGAAACTATGGCTACACCTTC
TRBJ1-3 | . | . | TRBV5-1 | CASSSGSGSGNTIYF | TGCGCCAGCAGCTCGGGTTCCGGCTCTGGAAACACCATATATTTT
TRBJ2-1 | . | . | TRBV2 | CASRPRGDEQFF | TGTGCCAGCAGGCCGAGAGGGGATGAGCAGTTCTTC
TRBJ2-1 | . | . | TRBV4-1 | CASTRLYGSRSSYNEQFF | TGCGCCAGCACCCGACTGTACGGGAGCCGGAGCTCCTACAATGAGCAGTTCTTC
TRBJ2-3 | . | TRBD2 | TRBV6-1 | CASMAGGDTQYF | TGTGCCAGCATGGCGGGAGGAGATACGCAGTATTTT
TRBJ2-2 | . | . | TRBV11-3 | CASSRRGNTGELFF | TGTGCCAGCAGTAGAAGAGGGAACACCGGGGAGCTGTTTTTT
TRBJ2-2 | . | . | TRBV9 | CASSPKLGLNTGELFF | TGTGCCAGCAGTCCAAAATTGGGCCTTAACACCGGGGAGCTGTTTTTT
TRBJ1-2 | . | . | TRBV28 | CASHSNYGYTF | TGTGCCAGCCATTCTAACTATGGCTACACCTTC
TRBJ2-7 | . | . | TRBV7-6 | CASSLVGQASTEQYF | TGTGCCAGCAGCTTAGTCGGGCAGGCTTCCACCGAGCAGTACTTC
TRBJ1-2 | . | . | TRBV7-2 | CASSLGAPYGYTF | TGTGCCAGCAGCTTAGGGGCTCCCTATGGCTACACCTTC
TRBJ2-3 | . | . | TRBV7-2 | CASSFIMSTDTQYF | TGTGCCAGCAGCTTTATTATGAGCACAGATACGCAGTATTTT
TRBJ1-1 | once | TRBD1 | TRBV30 | CAWSVQGAMGAFF | TGTGCCTGGAGTGTTCAGGGGGCGATGGGGGCTTTCTTT
TRBJ2-1 | . | TRBD2 | TRBV5-1 | CASSFLIAGGAYNEQFF | TGCGCCAGCAGCTTCCTAATAGCGGGAGGGGCCTACAATGAGCAGTTCTTC
TRBJ1-2 | few | . | TRBV7-9 | CASSLGTDYGYTF | TGTGCCAGCAGCTTAGGGACAGACTATGGCTACACCTTC
TRBJ2-5 | . | TRBD1 | TRBV19 | CASTPGRGYGGTQYF | TGTGCCAGTACCCCGGGCAGGGGGTATGGAGGGACCCAGTACTTC
TRBJ1-2 | . | . | TRBV25-1 | CASSESAVHYGYTF | TGTGCCAGCAGTGAGTCAGCAGTCCACTATGGCTACACCTTC
TRBJ1-1 | . | . | TRBV5-1 | CASNPLGSVNTEAFF | TGCGCCAGCAACCCATTGGGCAGTGTGAACACTGAAGCTTTCTTT
TRBJ2-7 | . | TRBD1 | TRBV6-6 | CASSRQGFDEQYF | TGTGCCAGCAGTCGACAGGGGTTCGACGAGCAGTACTTC
TRBJ1-3 | . | . | TRBV7-2 | CASSSGTNTIYF | TGTGCCAGCAGCTCCGGGACGAACACCATATATTTT
TRBJ2-7 | few | TRBD2 | TRBV5-5 | CASSLLGGIDPYEQYF | TGTGCCAGCAGCTTGTTGGGGGGGATCGACCCCTACGAGCAGTACTTC
TRBJ2-1 | . | TRBD1 | TRBV6-6 | CASSVTGGSYNEQFF | TGTGCCAGCAGTGTTACAGGGGGCTCCTACAATGAGCAGTTCTTC
TRBJ2-3 | . | . | TRBV28 | CASDPSCVPSDSTDTQYF | TGTGCCAGCGATCCCTCGTGTGTACCCAGCGATAGCACAGATACGCAGTATTTT
TRBJ2-7 | . | TRBD1 | TRBV5-1 | CTSSWGGTGEREQYF | TGCACCAGCAGCTGGGGCGGGACAGGGGAACGCGAGCAGTACTTC
TRBJ2-1 | once | . | TRBV7-7 | CASSLGTTNLDNEQFF | TGTGCCAGCAGCTTAGGGACCACTAATCTCGACAATGAGCAGTTCTTC
TRBJ2-4 | . | TRBD2 | TRBV10-3 | CAISEARLWTSGREVIQYF | TGTGCCATCAGTGAGGCCCGCCTGTGGACTAGCGGGAGGGAGGTCATTCAGTACTTC
TRBJ1-1 | once | TRBD1 | TRBV14 | CASSRDSWNTEAFF | TGTGCCAGCAGTCGGGACAGCTGGAACACTGAAGCTTTCTTT
TRBJ2-7 | once | . | TRBV28 | CASTTQKGSGFYEQYF | TGTGCCAGCACCACCCAAAAGGGATCGGGGTTTTACGAGCAGTACTTC
TRBJ1-3 | . | . | TRBV7-8 | CASSSPRRDGNTIYF | TGTGCCAGCAGCTCCCCTAGGAGGGACGGAAACACCATATATTTT
TRBJ2-7 | . | . | TRBV6-6 | CASGPTPQYF | TGTGCCAGCGGCCCGACGCCGCAGTACTTC
TRBJ1-5 | . | TRBD1 | TRBV19 | CASSIAAGGRQPQHF | TGTGCCAGTAGTATAGCGGCAGGGGGACGACAGCCCCAGCATTTT
TRBJ2-5 | . | . | TRBV5-1 | CASSPLSDGWIQTQYF | TGCGCCAGCAGCCCGCTATCCGACGGGTGGATACAGACCCAGTACTTC
TRBJ2-7 | . | TRBD1 | TRBV7-9 | CASSQTGQVFSYEQYF | TGTGCCAGCAGCCAGACGGGACAGGTGTTCTCCTACGAGCAGTACTTC
TRBJ1-3 | . | . | TRBV19 | CASSINSFTGNTIYF | TGTGCCAGTAGTATAAACAGCTTCACCGGAAACACCATATATTTT
TRBJ2-1 | . | . | TRBV19 | CASSILGGSYNEQFF | TGTGCCAGTAGTATTCTAGGGGGGTCCTACAATGAGCAGTTCTTC
TRBJ2-1 | . | . | TRBV5-8 | CASSSQTTGTYNEQFF | TGTGCCAGCAGCTCCCAAACAACAGGGACCTACAATGAGCAGTTCTTC